What follows are 20 T cell receptor beta chains derived from one specimen sequenced in a study of tumor and adjacent non-tumor tissue in lung cancer. Three rounds of nested PCR, following a modified ARM-PCR protocol, produced the TCRbeta library. A single record per CDR3 protein comes from TCRdb applying MiXCR to the multiplex PCR reads. The table records 75,000 to 95,000 distinct CDR3 sequences, 65% to 75% of them present only once. RNA was extracted from bulk tissue without any cell sorting. Material: lung tumor tissue. The receptors stem from a man aged 55 to 70 with non-small cell lung cancer.

This clonotype was seen only once. At one of its ends the junction is not consistent with the germline gene, which may arise from a read error. The chain joins TRBV29-1 to TRBJ1-3; 7 nucleotides line up with TRBD1. From germline, CDR1 is SQVTM and CDR2 ANQGSEA. The CDR3 is 15 amino acids. CDR3 coding DNA: TGCAGCGCTCGAGCGGGACAGCACTATGGAAACACCACATATTTT. Protein sequence: CSARAGQHYGNTTYF.

As for this clonotype: Germline is not matched at one junction end, which may reflect a read error. This chain's CDR3 is CASSHRGDYDYTF. The CDR3 nucleotides are TGTGCCAGCAGTCACAGGGGGGACTATGACTACACCTTC. V is TRBV6-5 and J is TRBJ1-2, with 8 bases aligning to TRBD1. CDR1 is MNHEY and CDR2 is SVGAGI in the germline V gene. The CDR3 has 13 amino acids.

For this clonotype: A much larger clonotype is one base distant, so this may be a read error. The chain combines TRBV28 with TRBJ1-1; tentatively, D is TRBD1 (5 bases). Per germline, CDR1 MDHEN and CDR2 SYDVKM. This CDR3 region has 17 residues. Trimming removed 5 bases from V and 6 bases from J, with 25 bases in between. The CDR3 region has the DNA TGTGCCAGCAGTACTCGTGCATTGGGGGAGCCACAACCTGAAGCTTTCTTT. The encoded protein is CASSTRALGEPQPEAFF.

This clonotype was counted between two and nine times. The chain is built from TRBV5-1 and TRBJ2-1; TRBD2 aligns across 12 bases. The CDR3 runs to 17 residues. After removal of 0 bases from V and 7 bases from J, the junction contained 8 bases not matched to a gene. Germline V gene sequence: CDR1 SGHRS, CDR2 YFSETQ. CDR3 DNA sequence: TGCGCCAGCAGCTTGGGGGCTAGCGGGGGGGCCCAGAATGAGCAGTTCTTC. Translating gives CASSLGASGGAQNEQFF. The complete variable domain, with remaining parts taken from reference TRBV5-1 and TRBJ2-1, reads KAGVTQTPRYLIKTRGQQVTLSCSPISGHRSVSWYQQTPGQGLQFLFEYFSETQRNKGNFPGRFSGRQFSNSRSEMNVSTLELGDSALYLCASSLGASGGAQNEQFFGPGTRLTVL.

Concerning this clonotype: In this CDR3 the conserved last residue, phenylalanine or tryptophan, is missing, so a read error is likely. The V and J genes are TRBV11-1 and TRBJ2-1; tentative D call: TRBD1 (5 bases). The CDR3 contains 17 residues. The V gene's germline CDR1 is SGHAT and CDR2 FQDESV (reference sequence). CDR3 in amino acids: CNSSLVPRANPLNEQFL. The CDR3 DNA reads as TGTAACAGCAGCTTAGTCCCCAGGGCAAATCCGCTCAATGAGCAGTTCCTC.

Turning to this clonotype: Mismatch with germline at one junction end may stem from a read error. The rearrangement uses TRBV11-3 and TRBJ2-3, with no clear D. CDR1 SGHNT and CDR2 YENEEA come from the germline V gene. The CDR3 length is 16 residues. CDR3 DNA sequence: TGTGCCAGCAGCTTAGGGGTATGGGCTCACACAGATACGCAGTATTTC. Translated, it gives CASSLGVWAHTDTQYF.

This clonotype has a count of ten or more. V usage is TRBV14 and J usage is TRBJ2-3; D ambiguous. V lost 3 bases and J lost 5, with 6 bases in between. Germline assignment: CDR1 SGHDN and CDR2 FVKESK. CDR3 size: 12 residues. The CDR3 DNA reads TGTGCCAGCAGCCAGCTGCGAGATACGCAGTATTTT. Translating it yields CASSQLRDTQYF.

As for this clonotype: One end of the junction varies from germline; a read error may be responsible. V is TRBV6-2 or TRBV6-3 and J is TRBJ1-1, with D tentatively TRBD1 (5 bases). Germline CDR1 reads MNHEY; CDR2 reads SVGEGT. The CDR3 has 14 residues. CDR3 in amino acids: CASSPGTESTEGFF. The DNA for the CDR3 is TGTGCCAGCAGCCCAGGGACCGAGTCCACTGAAGGTTTCTTT.

Sample share makes this clonotype medium-sized. V gene TRBV29-1 combines with J gene TRBJ2-1; 9 bases agree with TRBD2. This CDR3 region has 16 residues. Germline V gives CDR1 SQVTM, CDR2 ANQGSEA. V lost 6 bases and J lost 2; bases outside the gene matches: 11. CDR3 DNA sequence: TGCAGCGTCGAAATAAGGACTAGCGAGGCCTACAATGAGCAGTTCTTC. The encoded protein is CSVEIRTSEAYNEQFF.

As concerns this clonotype: The CDR3 ends on some other residue instead of the conserved phenylalanine or tryptophan, so this is likely a read error. The chain recombines TRBV4-1 with TRBJ2-5; D is possibly TRBD2 (6 bases). CDR3 size: 14 residues. In germline, CDR1 is MGHRA, CDR2 YSYEKL. This chain's CDR3 is CASSQVGGKETQYL. DNA for the CDR3: TGCGCCAGCAGTCAAGTTGGAGGGAAAGAGACCCAGTACTTA.

A word on this clonotype: An end of the junction does not agree with germline; a read error may underlie this. The rearrangement links TRBV20-1 to TRBJ1-1, with D unresolved. The CDR3 is 15 residues long. The germline V gene has CDR1 DFQATT and CDR2 SNEGSKA (reference sequence). CDR3 nucleotide sequence: TGCAGTGCTAGACCCCCCAAGTGTCCGAACACTGAAGCTTCCTTT. It codes for CSARPPKCPNTEASF.

Worth noting for this clonotype: One end of the junction does not line up with germline, which may come from a read error. V usage is TRBV12-3 or TRBV12-4 and J usage is TRBJ2-7; D not certain. There are 13 residues in the CDR3. CDR3 DNA: TGTGCCATCAGTCCCGAACACCGGAGTTTGCAGTACTTC. It codes for CAISPEHRSLQYF.

The rearrangement links TRBV11-2 to TRBJ2-5; D possibly corresponds to TRBD1 (6 bases). The germline V and J ends were trimmed by 11 bases and 1 base, with 14 bases remaining between them. The germline CDR1 and CDR2 sequences are SGHAT and FQNNGV. The CDR3 sequence is 13 residues long. CDR3 sequence reads: CAQLRTVQETQYF. CDR3 nucleotides: TGTGCCCAGCTTAGGACAGTCCAAGAGACCCAGTACTTC.

This clonotype was found once. A junction end diverges from the germline sequence, so it may reflect a read error. This chain links TRBV5-1 with TRBJ1-1, with TRBD1 as a possible D gene (6 bases). This CDR3 has 15 residues. CDR1 is SGHRS, CDR2 YFSETQ, per germline. CDR3 DNA sequence: TGCGCCGGCAGCTTGAATGGGGGGCGCGGAACTGAAGCTTTCTTT. Translating gives CAGSLNGGRGTEAFF. Filled out from reference TRBV5-1 and TRBJ1-1, the complete variable domain reads KAGVTQTPRYLIKTRGQQVTLSCSPISGHRSVSWYQQTPGQGLQFLFEYFSETQRNKGNFPGRFSGRQFSNSRSEMNVSTLELGDSALYLCAGSLNGGRGTEAFFGQGTRLTVV.

Concerning this clonotype: The junction shows a germline mismatch at one end, possibly a read error. V usage is TRBV6-1 and J usage is TRBJ2-1; D might be TRBD1 or TRBD2, each matching 5 bases. CDR1 and CDR2 from the germline V gene are MNHNS and SASEGT. This CDR3 is built from 13 residues. This CDR3 reads CVSNLSGLDEQFF. In nucleotides, the CDR3 is TGTGTCAGCAACCTATCGGGGCTCGATGAGCAGTTCTTC.

On this clonotype itself: One end of the junction varies from germline; a read error may be responsible. This chain joins TRBV9 and TRBJ1-2; D remains unclear. The CDR3 contains 15 residues. The V gene's germline CDR1 is SGDLS and CDR2 YYNGEE. CDR3 residues: CASSVQSSPIYGCTF. CDR3 bases: TGTGCCAGCAGCGTTCAGAGCTCACCAATCTATGGCTGCACCTTC.

The sample holds a few counts of this clonotype. A single base separates this from a much larger clone, so it may be a read error. The conserved phenylalanine or tryptophan normally closing the CDR3 is absent here, so this likely arose from a read error. J is TRBJ2-5 and V is TRBV6-1, with TRBD2 as a possible D gene (5 bases). Trimming shortened V by 1 base and J by 7 bases, and 16 bases separated the two germline ends. CDR3 length: 15 residues. Germline V gene sequence: CDR1 MNHNS, CDR2 SASEGT. Written as DNA, the CDR3 is TGTGCCAGCAGTGAAGTCTTTGCGGCCCGGGGGACCCAGTACCTC. Its protein is CASSEVFAARGTQYL.

The sample holds a few counts of this clonotype. A read error may produce the germline difference seen at one junction end. The chain uses TRBV11-1 and TRBJ2-2; the match to TRBD2 covers 7 bases. The CDR3 spans 13 residues. Germline values: CDR1 SGHAT, CDR2 FQDESV (reference sequence). The CDR3 region is CASSLALAGELFF. The CDR3 region has the DNA TGTGCCAGCAGCCTGGCCCTGGCGGGGGAGCTGTTTTTC.

Concerning this clonotype: One base away lies a much larger clone, so this may be a sequencing read error. The gene calls are TRBV5-1 and TRBJ2-3, with D hard to call. The CDR3 is made up of 11 amino acids. Germline-derived CDR1 and CDR2 are SGHRS and YFSETQ. The germline V and J ends were trimmed by 6 bases and 3 bases, with 5 bases remaining between them. The CDR3 DNA is TGCGCCAGCACGGAGACAGATACGCAGTATTTT. Translated, it gives CASTETDTQYF.

With regard to this clonotype: Compared with germline, one end of the junction differs, possibly owing to a read error. The CDR3 loop reads CASSSRRFDQPQHF. DNA for the CDR3: TGTGCTAGCAGTTCACGTCGCTTTGATCAGCCCCAGCATTTT. This chain connects TRBV2 to TRBJ1-5; D unclear. The CDR3 totals 14 residues. The germline V gene encodes CDR1 SNHLY and CDR2 FYNNEI.